One and the same sample provided the 26 T cell receptor beta chains below, sequenced in a study of blood T cell repertoires in COVID-19. Sequenced by immunoSEQ multiplex PCR; TCRdb stores in-frame clones only, minus some. Of some 390,000 clones listed, 75% to 90% are singletons. The sample comprised PBMCs or T cells enriched from blood (not recorded which). All receptors derive from a man aged 30-40 years who had recovered from COVID-19.

This clone was counted between two and nine times. The rearrangement links TRBV28 to TRBJ2-1; 9 nucleotides agree with TRBD2. Trimming took 3 bases from V and 0 from J; bases not matched to a gene: 3. Germline V lookup: CDR1 MDHEN, CDR2 SYDVKM. CDR3 size: 16 residues. CDR3: CASSFLAGSSYNEQFF. CDR3 nucleotides: TGTGCCAGCAGTTTTCTAGCGGGAAGCTCCTACAATGAGCAGTTCTTC.

The genes are TRBV18 and TRBJ1-2, with D unresolved. The CDR3 is 16 residues long. The V end lost 0 bases, the J end lost 5 bases, and 16 bases lay between the germline ends. The germline V gene encodes CDR1 KGHSH and CDR2 LQKENI. For the CDR3, the DNA is TGTGCCAGCTCACCACCGTTCTTCTCGTCGGGTTATGGCTACACCTTC. Its translation: CASSPPFFSSGYGYTF.

The V gene is TRBV13, the J gene TRBJ2-7, with a tentative D call TRBD1 (5 bases). Per the germline V gene, CDR1 is PRHDT and CDR2 is FYEKMQ (reference sequence). Trimming removed 0 bases at V and 6 bases at J, with 15 bases between. The CDR3 runs to 15 residues. The CDR3 sequence: CASSLGIQARLEQYF. The DNA of the CDR3 is TGTGCCAGCAGCTTAGGCATACAGGCGCGACTCGAGCAGTACTTC.

This clone came up a few times. The rearrangement joins TRBV4-1 to TRBJ2-3; D possibly corresponds to TRBD2 (7 bases). Per germline, CDR1 MGHRA and CDR2 YSYEKL. V shed 6 bases and J shed 0 bases, with 10 bases lying between them. The CDR3 has 14 residues. DNA for the CDR3: TGCGCCAGCAGGGGGGGGCTGAGCACAGATACGCAGTATTTT. It codes for CASRGGLSTDTQYF.

Points on this clone: The sample has other DNA sequences that encode this CDR3 too. The rearrangement links TRBV9 to TRBJ2-7, with TRBD1 matching 12 bases. Looked up from germline, CDR1 is SGDLS and CDR2 is YYNGEE. This CDR3 is built from 14 residues. Unmatched junction bases numbered 3, after V lost 4 bases and J lost 4 bases. The CDR3 spells CASSRGQGAYEQYF. CDR3 bases: TGTGCCAGCAGCCGGGGACAGGGGGCTTACGAGCAGTACTTC.

The chain combines TRBV11-2 with TRBJ1-1; TRBD1 might be the D (6 bases). CDR1 is SGHAT, CDR2 FQNNGV, per germline. The V end was cut by 5 bases, the J end by 3 bases, with 16 bases between. CDR3 length: 15 residues. CDR3 DNA sequence: TGTGCCAGCAGCCCCGAGGGGGGGCTTTACACTGAAGCTTTCTTT. Translation gives CASSPEGGLYTEAFF.

The chain carries TRBV5-4 and TRBJ1-1, with 7 nucleotides matching TRBD1. CDR1 and CDR2 from the germline V gene are SGHNT and YYREEE (reference sequence). The CDR3 loop spans 14 amino acids. After removal of 3 bases from V and 4 bases from J, the junction contained 6 bases not matched to a gene. The CDR3 region is CASSSGQVGTEAFF. In DNA form, the CDR3 reads TGTGCCAGCAGCTCTGGACAGGTGGGCACTGAAGCTTTCTTT. The full variable domain, with the rest looked up from reference TRBV5-4 and TRBJ1-1, is ETGVTQSPTHLIKTRGQQVTLRCSSQSGHNTVSWYQQALGQGPQFIFQYYREEENGRGNFPPRFSGLQFPNYSSELNVNALELDDSALYLCASSSGQVGTEAFFGQGTRLTVV.

This sequence joins TRBV7-9 and TRBJ1-6; 9 bases fit TRBD1. The CDR3 has 15 residues. The V and J ends lost 6 bases and 10 bases, in that order; junction bases with no gene match: 10. CDR1 is SEHNR, CDR2 FQNEAQ, per germline (reference sequence). The CDR3 nucleotides are TGTGCCAGCAGTCCAACACAGGGGGCCAACTCACCCCTCCACTTT. The encoded protein is CASSPTQGANSPLHF.

The V call is TRBV11-2, the J call TRBJ1-5, with TRBD1 as a possible D gene (6 bases). The germline V and J ends were trimmed by 5 bases and 7 bases, with 21 bases remaining between them. This CDR3 has 16 residues. Germline assignment: CDR1 SGHAT and CDR2 FQNNGV. In DNA form, the CDR3 reads TGTGCCAGCAGCCCGGGAGGGGGGGGCGAGGGGCAGCCCCAGCATTTT. Translation gives CASSPGGGGEGQPQHF. Full variable domain (missing parts from reference TRBV11-2 and TRBJ1-5): EAGVAQSPRYKIIEKRQSVAFWCNPISGHATLYWYQQILGQGPKLLIQFQNNGVVDDSQLPKDRFSAERLKGVDSTLKIQPAKLEDSAVYLCASSPGGGGEGQPQHFGDGTRLSIL.

The rearrangement uses TRBV5-1 and TRBJ1-1; D possibly corresponds to TRBD1 (6 bases). Trimming cost V 3 bases and J 3 bases, with 6 bases left between them. Germline V lookup: CDR1 SGHRS, CDR2 YFSETQ. This CDR3 has 12 residues. CDR3 DNA sequence: TGCGCCAGCAGCTCAGGGGACACTGAAGCTTTCTTT. Translated, it gives CASSSGDTEAFF. The full variable domain, its missing parts supplied by reference TRBV5-1 and TRBJ1-1, is KAGVTQTPRYLIKTRGQQVTLSCSPISGHRSVSWYQQTPGQGLQFLFEYFSETQRNKGNFPGRFSGRQFSNSRSEMNVSTLELGDSALYLCASSSGDTEAFFGQGTRLTVV.

The J gene is TRBJ1-1, the V gene TRBV28; 7 bases are shared with TRBD1. Germline loops: CDR1 MDHEN, CDR2 SYDVKM. The ends lost 3 bases at V and 3 bases at J; junction bases unmatched: 13. This CDR3 is built from 17 residues. The CDR3 nucleotides are TGTGCCAGCAGTTTGGGGCAGGGGGTCGGACTTTACACTGAAGCTTTCTTT. It is translated as CASSLGQGVGLYTEAFF. The full variable domain, with the rest looked up from reference TRBV28 and TRBJ1-1, is DVKVTQSSRYLVKRTGEKVFLECVQDMDHENMFWYRQDPGLGLRLIYFSYDVKMKEKGDIPEGYSVSREKKERFSLILESASTNQTSMYLCASSLGQGVGLYTEAFFGQGTRLTVV.

V usage is TRBV4-2 and J usage is TRBJ2-7, with D perhaps matching TRBD2 (6 bases). The germline CDR1 and CDR2 sequences are LGHNA and YNFKEQ. V was trimmed by 1 base and J by 7 bases, leaving 14 bases between them. The CDR3 spans 14 residues. The CDR3 nucleotides read TGTGCCAGCAGCCAAGCGGGATCTGGGAGGGAGCAGTACTTC. Amino acid sequence: CASSQAGSGREQYF.

This clone has just a few counts. V is TRBV11-2 and J is TRBJ2-1; the match to TRBD2 covers 10 bases. The CDR3 runs 15 residues. Germline V gene lookup returns CDR1 SGHAT and CDR2 FQNNGV. With V trimmed by 1 base and J by 8 bases, 5 bases remained unmatched. The CDR3 DNA reads TGTGCCAGCAGCTTAGGAGCTAGCGGGAGCCATGAGCAGTTCTTC. Protein sequence: CASSLGASGSHEQFF.

The chain recombines TRBV30 with TRBJ1-5; D is possibly TRBD1 (6 bases). The germline V and J ends were trimmed by 0 bases and 8 bases, with 11 bases remaining between them. CDR3 length: 13 residues. From germline, CDR1 is GTSNPN and CDR2 SVGIG (reference sequence). CDR3 bases: TGTGCCTGGAGTGTAGCAGGGGTCGAGCCCCAGCATTTT. It translates to CAWSVAGVEPQHF.

This chain uses TRBV10-1 with TRBJ2-3; a weak D match, TRBD2 (6 bases). Germline V gene sequence: CDR1 WNHNN, CDR2 SYGVQD (reference sequence). V dropped 10 bases and J dropped 5 bases, with 16 bases sitting between them. The CDR3 has 13 residues. The CDR3 nucleotides read TGCGCCAACAAAAGACTAGATGTAGATACGCAGTATTTT. It is translated as CANKRLDVDTQYF.

The rearrangement joins TRBV5-1 to TRBJ2-1; D is perhaps TRBD2 (6 bases). V was clipped by 3 bases and J by 0 bases, with 16 bases between them. Looked up from germline, CDR1 is SGHRS and CDR2 is YFSETQ. The CDR3 has 17 amino acids. As DNA, the CDR3 is TGCGCCAGCAGCTCAACTAGCTCAACGAGCTCCTACAATGAGCAGTTCTTC. Translation: CASSSTSSTSSYNEQFF.

The chain has TRBV27 and TRBJ1-5, with 11 bases fitting TRBD1. The germline CDR1 and CDR2 sequences are MNHEY and SMNVEV (reference sequence). The CDR3 has 15 residues. V lost 7 bases and J lost 6; bases outside the gene matches: 8. This CDR3 reads CASKTDRGQGQPQHF. The CDR3 DNA reads TGTGCCAGCAAAACGGACAGGGGGCAGGGTCAGCCCCAGCATTTT.

The gene calls are TRBV7-2 and TRBJ2-1; 11 bases are a match to TRBD2. V lost 5 bases, J lost 8 bases, and 8 bases stayed unmatched. The CDR3 covers 15 residues. Germline CDR1 SGHTA, CDR2 FQGNSA. The CDR3 here is CASSPQTSGIDEQFF. CDR3 sequence (DNA): TGTGCCAGCAGCCCACAGACTAGCGGGATCGATGAGCAGTTCTTC.

The chain is built from TRBV19 and TRBJ1-1; D unclear. Germline lookup yields CDR1 LNHDA and CDR2 SQIVND (reference sequence). This CDR3 comprises 15 residues. V lost 7 bases, J lost 0 bases, and 15 bases lay in between. CDR3 sequence reads: CASKRTENMNTEAFF. CDR3 bases: TGTGCCAGTAAGAGAACCGAGAATATGAACACTGAAGCTTTCTTT.

V gene TRBV7-2 combines with J gene TRBJ2-3, with D maybe TRBD2 (6 bases). Germline loops: CDR1 SGHTA, CDR2 FQGNSA. The V end was cut by 5 bases, the J end by 0 bases, with 15 bases between. CDR3 length: 16 residues. The CDR3 DNA reads TGTGCCAGCAGCCATTGGACTAAAACTAGCACAGATACGCAGTATTTT. Protein sequence: CASSHWTKTSTDTQYF.

The rearrangement links TRBV9 to TRBJ2-3; no firm D call. V was shortened by 4 bases and J by 4 bases, with 16 bases between the two germline ends. The CDR3 totals 15 residues. Germline V gene lookup returns CDR1 SGDLS and CDR2 YYNGEE. The CDR3 here is CASSPGSVSADTQYF. CDR3 in DNA: TGTGCCAGCAGCCCCGGTAGTGTTAGTGCAGATACGCAGTATTTT.

This sequence joins TRBV7-2 and TRBJ1-6; 7 positions match TRBD1. The CDR3 runs 15 residues. Per germline, CDR1 SGHTA and CDR2 FQGNSA. The V segment lost 5 bases and the J segment 7 bases; nucleotides outside the gene matches: 8. The chain's CDR3 is CASSPQGTENSPLHF. In nucleotides, the CDR3 is TGTGCCAGCAGCCCGCAGGGGACAGAAAATTCACCCCTCCACTTT.

The chain couples TRBV6-5 to TRBJ1-1, with TRBD1 matching 7 bases. Trimming removed 10 bases from V and 12 bases from J; junction bases left unmatched: 11. The CDR3 contains 11 residues. Germline lookup yields CDR1 MNHEY and CDR2 SVGAGI. This CDR3 is CANLDRRGTFF. CDR3 in DNA: TGTGCCAACCTGGACAGGAGGGGAACTTTCTTT.

The rearrangement joins TRBV27 to TRBJ2-5, with D possibly matching TRBD2 (6 bases). Germline V CDR1 and CDR2: MNHEY, SMNVEV (reference sequence). The V end lost 0 bases, the J end lost 0 bases, and 11 bases lay between the germline ends. The CDR3 runs 16 residues. For the CDR3, the DNA is TGTGCCAGCAGTTTATCGACTAGGAAGTACCAAGAGACCCAGTACTTC. Amino acids: CASSLSTRKYQETQYF.

The chain combines TRBV29-1 with TRBJ2-6; no reliable D call. The CDR3 consists of 14 residues. Germline CDR1 reads SQVTM; CDR2 reads ANQGSEA. The V and J ends lost 7 bases and 4 bases respectively, with 14 bases between them. The CDR3 loop is CSGVVGGGANVLTF. The CDR3 region has the DNA TGCAGCGGTGTGGTAGGCGGCGGGGCCAACGTCCTGACTTTC.

The chain joins TRBV7-3 to TRBJ2-2; D ambiguous. The CDR3 extends over 15 amino acids. The germline V gene encodes CDR1 SGHTA and CDR2 FQGTGA. Trimming shortened V by 3 bases and J by 6 bases, and 14 bases separated the two germline ends. The CDR3 sequence is CASSFSMVVPGELFF. The CDR3 region has the DNA TGTGCCAGCAGCTTTTCTATGGTGGTACCCGGGGAGCTGTTTTTT.